The rows below give T cell receptor beta chains drawn from one sample of a study of blood T cells in healthy people across ages. TCRdb re-called the 5' RACE reads through MiXCR, storing one row per CDR3 protein. Seen here are some 860,000 distinct CDR3 sequences, more than 55% observed once, and the top ten hold 25% to 30%. Sequencing used blood. The receptor set was obtained from a man aged 40-49 years in good health. Both conserved end residues are part of each CDR3. Each record gives: J gene, clone size, D gene, V gene, CDR3 protein, CDR3 DNA. The D gene is left open where the match is weak. Some rows have no size entry. The others give once, few or many, or a class for an expanded clone.

TRBJ2-1 | few | TRBD2 | TRBV29-1 | CSVGGLAGVGSNEQFF | TGCAGCGTGGGGGGGCTAGCGGGAGTTGGGTCCAATGAGCAGTTCTTC
TRBJ2-3 | . | . | TRBV5-1 | CASWWGTSTDTQYF | TGCGCCAGCTGGTGGGGGACCTCCACAGATACGCAGTATTTT
TRBJ2-4 | . | . | TRBV7-9 | CASSLAGGDIQYF | TGTGCCAGCAGCTTAGCCGGGGGTGACATTCAGTACTTC
TRBJ2-5 | . | TRBD2 | TRBV5-5 | CASSLALAGGPQETQYF | TGTGCCAGCAGCTTGGCGCTAGCGGGGGGGCCCCAAGAGACCCAGTACTTC
TRBJ2-3 | . | TRBD2 | TRBV7-2 | CASSDLPGTSADTQYF | TGTGCCAGCAGCGACTTACCCGGGACTAGCGCCGATACGCAGTATTTT
TRBJ2-7 | . | . | TRBV6-2/TRBV6-3 | CASRHGTSYEQYF | TGTGCCAGCAGACACGGGACCTCCTACGAGCAGTACTTC
TRBJ2-3 | few | . | TRBV20-1 | CSARTDSGTDTQYF | TGCAGTGCTAGAACGGACTCAGGGACAGATACGCAGTATTTT
TRBJ2-3 | . | TRBD2 | TRBV28 | CASFPGGLEERTSTDTQYF | TGTGCCAGTTTTCCCGGGGGGTTGGAGGAAAGAACTAGCACAGATACGCAGTATTTT
TRBJ1-1 | . | . | TRBV5-1 | CASSLARPGTEAFF | TGCGCCAGCAGCTTGGCGCGCCCCGGCACTGAAGCTTTCTTT
TRBJ1-5 | . | . | TRBV4-3 | CASSQGWTGNQPQHF | TGCGCCAGCAGCCAAGGTTGGACAGGCAATCAGCCCCAGCATTTT
TRBJ2-7 | . | TRBD1 | TRBV4-2 | CASSQEAQGHYNEQYF | TGTGCCAGCAGCCAAGAAGCACAGGGGCACTACAATGAGCAGTACTTC
TRBJ2-2 | once | TRBD1 | TRBV29-1 | CSVVGTVNTGELFF | TGCAGCGTTGTGGGGACAGTGAACACCGGGGAGCTGTTTTTT
TRBJ2-3 | . | . | TRBV2 | CRSWGVDTQYF | TGCCGCAGCTGGGGAGTAGATACGCAGTATTTT
TRBJ2-1 | few | . | TRBV15 | CATSSWTGVSVQGEQFF | TGTGCCACCAGCAGTTGGACGGGAGTCTCGGTACAGGGTGAGCAGTTCTTC
TRBJ2-3 | few | . | TRBV29-1 | CSVEPGNTDTQYF | TGCAGCGTTGAACCAGGGAACACAGATACGCAGTATTTT
TRBJ1-5 | . | . | TRBV28 | CASSLTASNQPQHF | TGTGCCAGCAGTTTGACGGCCAGCAATCAGCCCCAGCATTTT
TRBJ2-1 | once | . | TRBV5-5 | CARSLVGEQFF | TGTGCCAGAAGCTTGGTGGGTGAGCAGTTCTTC
TRBJ1-5 | . | . | TRBV5-6 | CASSLISGGDNQPQHF | TGTGCCAGCAGCTTAATATCGGGCGGGGACAATCAGCCCCAGCATTTT
TRBJ1-6 | . | . | TRBV16 | CASGPQALRLHF | TGTGCCAGCGGACCACAGGCGTTACGCCTCCACTTT
TRBJ2-7 | . | TRBD1 | TRBV3-1 | CASSHKRDRGPRIYNEQYF | TGTGCCAGCAGCCACAAACGGGACAGGGGGCCAAGGATATACAATGAGCAGTACTTC
TRBJ1-5 | . | TRBD1 | TRBV12-3/TRBV12-4 | CASTNIEDRGNQPQHF | TGTGCCAGCACCAACATCGAGGACAGGGGTAATCAGCCCCAGCATTTT
TRBJ2-2 | . | . | TRBV6-5 | CASSYMTGGTGELFF | TGTGCCAGCAGTTATATGACCGGAGGCACCGGGGAGCTGTTTTTT
TRBJ2-5 | . | TRBD1 | TRBV6-2/TRBV6-3 | CASSPGTGGDGTQYF | TGTGCCAGCAGTCCAGGGACAGGGGGCGACGGGACCCAGTACTTC
TRBJ2-7 | . | . | TRBV6-2/TRBV6-3 | CASSAPPGLRPYEQYF | TGTGCCAGCAGTGCACCCCCGGGACTTCGCCCCTACGAGCAGTACTTC
TRBJ2-3 | . | . | TRBV3-1 | CASSQQRDTQYF | TGTGCCAGCAGCCAACAGAGGGATACGCAGTATTTT
TRBJ2-1 | . | . | TRBV3-1 | CASTGTPSEQFF | TGTGCCAGCACCGGGACTCCTAGTGAGCAGTTCTTC
TRBJ2-7 | . | . | TRBV9 | CASSVEPGLDEQYF | TGTGCCAGCAGCGTAGAGCCAGGGCTAGATGAGCAGTACTTC
TRBJ1-2 | . | . | TRBV12-3/TRBV12-4 | CASSPGYYGYTF | TGTGCCAGCAGTCCGGGATACTATGGCTACACCTTC
TRBJ2-2 | few | . | TRBV14 | CASSQSRGGELFF | TGTGCCAGCAGCCAAAGTCGAGGCGGGGAGCTGTTTTTT